The clone carrying this TCR beta chain was recorded a few times. Its specificity is not known. The data derive from a study of tumor-infiltrating lymphocytes in primary liver carcinoma. With V trimmed by 6 bases and J by 7 bases, 10 bases remained unmatched. Germline V CDR1 and CDR2: SEHNR, FQNEAQ (reference sequence). The CDR3 runs to 15 residues. Germline DNA was also extracted, while the blood RNA originated from unsorted whole blood. Whole-study findings and limits: Blood trailed tumors significantly in top-250-clone fraction (p = 0.039).

The input was around 530 ng total RNA; TCR beta cDNA was made from it with a constant-region primer. A slightly modified ARM-PCR protocol with three nested multiplex PCR rounds produced these TCR beta libraries. The two initial PCR rounds, nine to eleven cycles each, used TRBV1-TRBV30 forward and C-beta reverse primers. TCRdb called the multiplex PCR reads again in MiXCR, with one record for every CDR3 protein. The sample holds 300,000 to 350,000 distinct CDR3 sequences; more than 55% are singletons and the top ten take 15% to 20%. This sequence joins TRBV7-9 and TRBJ1-4; 8 bases fit TRBD1. This TCR came from a woman in her twenties or thirties with primary liver carcinoma and hepatitis B virus infection. Sample: peripheral blood. The CDR3 DNA sequence: TGTGCCAGCAGTCCCTTGGACAGGGATCGTGAAAAACTGTTTTTT. It codes for CASSPLDRDREKLFF. Based on the CDR3 plus reference TRBV7-9 and TRBJ1-4, the full variable domain is DTGVSQNPRHKITKRGQNVTFRCDPISEHNRLYWYRQTLGQGPEFLTYFQNEAQLEKSRLLSDRFSAERPKGSFSTLEIQRTEQGDSAMYLCASSPLDRDREKLFFGSGTQLSVL.